This T cell receptor (beta chain) was recovered during a study of T cell repertoires in cytomegalovirus infection. The CDR3 length is 17 residues. The germline CDR1 and CDR2 sequences are MDHEN and SYDVKM. V shed 3 bases and J 5 bases; nucleotides not matched to a gene: 11. One entry per CDR3 protein results from TCRdb running MiXCR on the reads. The table records about 310,000 distinct CDR3 sequences, 17% of them present only once. The sequence derives from a human donor in good health (CMV status not recorded). Some clones in this sample may be carry-over from other donors' samples. J is TRBJ2-3 and V is TRBV28; 10 positions agree with TRBD2. Sequenced: PBMCs. The CDR3 reads CASSFAVAIAGGDTQYF. The CDR3 DNA follows: TGTGCCAGCAGTTTTGCGGTTGCCATAGCGGGGGGAGATACGCAGTATTTT.